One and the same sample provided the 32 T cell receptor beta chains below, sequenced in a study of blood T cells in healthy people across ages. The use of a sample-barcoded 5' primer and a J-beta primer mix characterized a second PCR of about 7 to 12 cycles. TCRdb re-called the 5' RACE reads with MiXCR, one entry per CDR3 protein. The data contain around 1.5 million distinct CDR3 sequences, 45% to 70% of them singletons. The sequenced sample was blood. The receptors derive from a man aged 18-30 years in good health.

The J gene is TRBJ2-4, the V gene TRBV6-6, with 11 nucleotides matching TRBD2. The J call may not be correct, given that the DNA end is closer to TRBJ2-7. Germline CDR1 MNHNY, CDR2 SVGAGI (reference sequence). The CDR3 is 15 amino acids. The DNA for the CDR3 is TGTGCCAGCAGTCCGTTACTAGCGGGAGTGTACGAGCAGTACTTC. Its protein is CASSPLLAGVYEQYF.

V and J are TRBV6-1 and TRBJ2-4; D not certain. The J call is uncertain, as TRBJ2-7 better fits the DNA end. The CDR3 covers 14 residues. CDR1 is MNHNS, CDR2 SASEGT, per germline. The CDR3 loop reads CASSDVSGYYEQYF. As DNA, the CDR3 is TGTGCCAGCAGTGACGTCTCTGGGTACTACGAGCAGTACTTC.

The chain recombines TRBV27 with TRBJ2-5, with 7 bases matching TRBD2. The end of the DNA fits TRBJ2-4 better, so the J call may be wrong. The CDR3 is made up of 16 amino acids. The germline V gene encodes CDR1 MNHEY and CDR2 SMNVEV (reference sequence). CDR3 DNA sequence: TGTGCCAGCAGTCCCGAGCGGGGCGTTGGCAAAAACATTCAGTACTTC. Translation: CASSPERGVGKNIQYF.

The CDR3 sequence is CASSAGQGYNSPLHF. The DNA of the CDR3 is TGTGCCAGCAGCGCAGGACAGGGATATAATTCACCCCTCCACTTT. This rearrangement joins TRBV5-6 to TRBJ1-6; TRBD1 aligns across 8 bases. CDR3 length: 15 residues. The V gene end was trimmed by 4 bases and the J gene end by 4 bases; junction bases not matched to a gene: 4. Germline V gene lookup returns CDR1 SGHDT and CDR2 YYEEEE.

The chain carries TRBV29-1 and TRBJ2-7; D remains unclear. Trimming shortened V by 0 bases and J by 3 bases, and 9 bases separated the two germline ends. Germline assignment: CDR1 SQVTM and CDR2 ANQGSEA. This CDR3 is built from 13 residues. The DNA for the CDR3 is TGCAGCGTTGAAGAGCAAAACCGCTACGAGCAGTACTTC. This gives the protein CSVEEQNRYEQYF.

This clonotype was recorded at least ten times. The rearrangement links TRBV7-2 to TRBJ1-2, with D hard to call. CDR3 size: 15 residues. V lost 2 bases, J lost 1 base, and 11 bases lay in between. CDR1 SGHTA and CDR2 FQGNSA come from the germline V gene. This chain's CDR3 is CASSLSQLFNYGYTF. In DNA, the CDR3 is TGTGCCAGCAGCTTAAGCCAGCTATTTAACTATGGCTACACCTTC.

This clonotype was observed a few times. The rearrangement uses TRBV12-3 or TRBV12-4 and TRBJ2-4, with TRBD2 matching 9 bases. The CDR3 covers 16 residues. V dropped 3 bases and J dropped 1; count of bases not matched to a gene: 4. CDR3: CASSFPSGDAKNIQYF. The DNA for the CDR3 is TGTGCCAGCAGTTTTCCTAGCGGGGACGCCAAAAACATTCAGTACTTC.

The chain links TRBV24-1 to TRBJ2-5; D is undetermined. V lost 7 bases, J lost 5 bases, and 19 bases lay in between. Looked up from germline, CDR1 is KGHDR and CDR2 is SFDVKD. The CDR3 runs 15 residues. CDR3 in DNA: TGTGCCACCAGCACATTTGGCTCCGGTTTGGAGACCCAGTACTTC. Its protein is CATSTFGSGLETQYF.

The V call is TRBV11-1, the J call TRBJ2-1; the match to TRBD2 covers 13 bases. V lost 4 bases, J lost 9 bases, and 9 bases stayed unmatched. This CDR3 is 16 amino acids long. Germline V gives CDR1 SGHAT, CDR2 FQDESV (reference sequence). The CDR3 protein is CASSSNGLAGEGEQFF. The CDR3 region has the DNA TGTGCCAGCAGCTCAAACGGACTAGCGGGAGAGGGTGAGCAGTTCTTC.

The CDR3 sequence: CASSEGDRSGYTF. The CDR3, as DNA: TGTGCCAGCAGTGAAGGGGACAGATCTGGCTACACCTTC. The J gene is TRBJ1-2, the V gene TRBV25-1, with 7 bases aligning to TRBD1. The trim removed 2 bases at V and 7 bases at J, leaving 4 bases unmatched. This CDR3 has 13 amino acids. Germline V gives CDR1 MGHDK, CDR2 SYGVNS.

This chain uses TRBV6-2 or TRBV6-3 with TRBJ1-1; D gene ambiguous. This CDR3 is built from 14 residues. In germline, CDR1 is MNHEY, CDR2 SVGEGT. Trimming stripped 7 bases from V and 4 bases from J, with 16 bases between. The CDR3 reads CASKKARGSTEAFF. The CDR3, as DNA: TGTGCCAGCAAAAAGGCGCGAGGGAGCACTGAAGCTTTCTTT.

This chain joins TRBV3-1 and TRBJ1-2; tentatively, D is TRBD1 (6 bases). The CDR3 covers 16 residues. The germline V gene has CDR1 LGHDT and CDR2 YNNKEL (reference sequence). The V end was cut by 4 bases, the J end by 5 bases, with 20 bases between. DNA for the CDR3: TGTGCCAGCAGCCCCTGGTCCCGGGGGCAGGGGTATGGCTACACCTTC. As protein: CASSPWSRGQGYGYTF. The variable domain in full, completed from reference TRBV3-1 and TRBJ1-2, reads DTAVSQTPKYLVTQMGNDKSIKCEQNLGHDTMYWYKQDSKKFLKIMFSYNNKELIINETVPNRFSPKSPDKAHLNLHINSLELGDSAVYFCASSPWSRGQGYGYTFGSGTRLTVV.

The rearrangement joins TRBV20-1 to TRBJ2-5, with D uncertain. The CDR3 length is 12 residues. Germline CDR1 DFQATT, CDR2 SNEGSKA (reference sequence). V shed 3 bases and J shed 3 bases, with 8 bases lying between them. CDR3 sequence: CSASGQKETQYF. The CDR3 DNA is TGCAGTGCTAGTGGGCAGAAAGAGACCCAGTACTTC.

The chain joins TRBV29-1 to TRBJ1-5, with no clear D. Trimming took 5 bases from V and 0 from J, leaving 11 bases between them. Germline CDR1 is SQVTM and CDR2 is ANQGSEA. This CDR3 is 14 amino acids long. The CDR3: CSVLIEASNQPQHF. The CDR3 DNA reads TGCAGCGTTTTGATCGAAGCTAGCAATCAGCCCCAGCATTTT.

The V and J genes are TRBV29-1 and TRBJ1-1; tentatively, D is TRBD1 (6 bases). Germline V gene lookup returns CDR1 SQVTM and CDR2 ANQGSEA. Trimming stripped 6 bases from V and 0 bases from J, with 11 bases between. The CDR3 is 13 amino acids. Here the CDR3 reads CSVLRGVNTEAFF. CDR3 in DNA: TGCAGCGTGCTAAGGGGGGTGAACACTGAAGCTTTCTTT.

CDR3: CASSPLLPTDTQYF. For the CDR3, the DNA is TGTGCCAGCAGCCCCCTTTTACCCACAGATACGCAGTATTTT. The chain couples TRBV11-2 to TRBJ2-3; D unresolved. CDR3 length equals 14 residues. Germline V gene lookup returns CDR1 SGHAT and CDR2 FQNNGV. The V gene lost 5 bases and the J gene lost 2 bases, with 11 bases spanning the gap.

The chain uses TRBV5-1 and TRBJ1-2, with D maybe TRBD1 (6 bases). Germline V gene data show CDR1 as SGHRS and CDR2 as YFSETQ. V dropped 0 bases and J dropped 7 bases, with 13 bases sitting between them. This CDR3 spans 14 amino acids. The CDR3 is CASSLDRATGGYTF. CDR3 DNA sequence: TGCGCCAGCAGCTTGGACAGGGCCACCGGTGGCTACACCTTC.

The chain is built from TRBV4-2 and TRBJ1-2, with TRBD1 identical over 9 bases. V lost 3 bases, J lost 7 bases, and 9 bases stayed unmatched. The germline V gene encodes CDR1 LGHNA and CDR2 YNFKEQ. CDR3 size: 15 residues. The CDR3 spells CASSQDPGQGGGYTF. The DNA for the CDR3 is TGTGCCAGCAGCCAGGATCCGGGACAGGGCGGTGGCTACACCTTC.

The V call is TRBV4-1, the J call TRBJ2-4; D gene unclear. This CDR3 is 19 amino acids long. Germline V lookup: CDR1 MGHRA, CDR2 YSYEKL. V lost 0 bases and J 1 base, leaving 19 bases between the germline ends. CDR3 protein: CASSQDAWSREFAKNIQYF. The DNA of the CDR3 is TGCGCCAGCAGCCAAGACGCGTGGTCGAGAGAATTCGCCAAAAACATTCAGTACTTC.

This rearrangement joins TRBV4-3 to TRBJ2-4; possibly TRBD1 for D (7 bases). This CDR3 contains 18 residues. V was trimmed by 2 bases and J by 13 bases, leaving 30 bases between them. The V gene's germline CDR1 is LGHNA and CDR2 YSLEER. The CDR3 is CASSQRTGVTGRSYVQYF. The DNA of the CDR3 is TGCGCCAGCAGCCAAAGAACGGGAGTGACAGGGCGCTCCTACGTGCAGTACTTC.

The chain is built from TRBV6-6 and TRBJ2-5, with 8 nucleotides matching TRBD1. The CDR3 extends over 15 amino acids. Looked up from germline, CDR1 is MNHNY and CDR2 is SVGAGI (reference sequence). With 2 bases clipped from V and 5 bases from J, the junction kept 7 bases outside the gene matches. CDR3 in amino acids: CASSYPDRVKETQYF. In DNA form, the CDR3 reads TGTGCCAGCAGTTACCCGGACAGGGTAAAGGAGACCCAGTACTTC.

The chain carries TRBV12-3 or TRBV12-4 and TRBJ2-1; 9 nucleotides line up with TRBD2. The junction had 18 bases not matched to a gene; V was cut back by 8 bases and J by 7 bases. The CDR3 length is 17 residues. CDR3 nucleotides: TGTGCCAGCGGTTGGAGGACTGGCGGGAGGGCGGGAAATGAGCAGTTCTTC. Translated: CASGWRTGGRAGNEQFF.

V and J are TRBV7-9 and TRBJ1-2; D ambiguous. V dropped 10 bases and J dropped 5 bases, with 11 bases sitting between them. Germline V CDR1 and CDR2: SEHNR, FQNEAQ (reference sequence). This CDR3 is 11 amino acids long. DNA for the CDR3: TGTGCCATAAGACGGCTTTATGGCTACACCTTC. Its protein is CAIRRLYGYTF.

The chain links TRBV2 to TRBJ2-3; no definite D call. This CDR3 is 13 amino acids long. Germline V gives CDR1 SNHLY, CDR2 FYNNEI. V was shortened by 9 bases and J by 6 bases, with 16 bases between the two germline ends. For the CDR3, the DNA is TGTGCCAGTGCTCTGGTCCTCACGGATACGCAGTATTTT. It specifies CASALVLTDTQYF.

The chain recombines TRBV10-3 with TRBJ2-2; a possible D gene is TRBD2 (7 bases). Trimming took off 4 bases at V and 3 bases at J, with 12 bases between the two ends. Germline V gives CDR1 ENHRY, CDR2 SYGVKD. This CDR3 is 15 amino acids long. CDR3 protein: CAISGQGRDTGELFF. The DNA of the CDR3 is TGTGCCATCAGTGGTCAGGGGAGGGACACCGGGGAGCTGTTTTTT.

The CDR3 loop is CASSPGTGGKETQYF. The CDR3 DNA reads as TGTGCCAGCAGCCCGGGGACAGGGGGAAAAGAGACCCAGTACTTC. This chain connects TRBV7-2 to TRBJ2-5, with 11 nucleotides matching TRBD1. J gave up 3 bases and V 5 bases, and 5 bases lay outside the gene matches. CDR3 size: 15 residues. Germline-derived CDR1 and CDR2 are SGHTA and FQGNSA.

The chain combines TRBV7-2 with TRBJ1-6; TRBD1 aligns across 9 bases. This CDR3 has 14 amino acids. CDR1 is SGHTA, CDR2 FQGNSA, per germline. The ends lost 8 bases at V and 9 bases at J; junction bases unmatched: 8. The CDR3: CASEPGQGRSPLHF. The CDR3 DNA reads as TGTGCCAGCGAACCGGGACAGGGCCGTTCACCCCTCCACTTT.

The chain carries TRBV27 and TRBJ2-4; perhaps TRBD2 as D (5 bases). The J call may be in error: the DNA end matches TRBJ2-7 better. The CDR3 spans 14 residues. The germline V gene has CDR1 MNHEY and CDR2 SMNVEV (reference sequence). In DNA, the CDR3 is TGTGCCAGCAGCCTAGTCGGACTGACGGGCGAGCAGTACTTC. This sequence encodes CASSLVGLTGEQYF.

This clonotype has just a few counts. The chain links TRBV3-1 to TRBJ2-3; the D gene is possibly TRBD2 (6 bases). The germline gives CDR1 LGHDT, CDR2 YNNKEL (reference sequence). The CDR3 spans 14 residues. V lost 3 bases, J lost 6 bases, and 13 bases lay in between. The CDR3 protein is CASSQGGYLDTQYF. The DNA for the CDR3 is TGTGCCAGCAGCCAGGGAGGATACTTGGATACGCAGTATTTT.

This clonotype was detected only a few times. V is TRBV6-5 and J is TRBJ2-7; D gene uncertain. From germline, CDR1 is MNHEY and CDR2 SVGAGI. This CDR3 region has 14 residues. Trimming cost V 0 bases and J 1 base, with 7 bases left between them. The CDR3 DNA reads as TGTGCCAGCAGTTACTCGTATCAGTCCTACGAGCAGTACTTC. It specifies CASSYSYQSYEQYF.

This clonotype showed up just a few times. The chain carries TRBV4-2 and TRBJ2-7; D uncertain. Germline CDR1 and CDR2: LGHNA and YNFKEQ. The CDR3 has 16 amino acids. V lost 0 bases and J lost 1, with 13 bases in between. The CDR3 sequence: CASSQEIADASYEQYF. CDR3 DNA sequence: TGTGCCAGCAGCCAAGAGATCGCAGACGCTTCCTACGAGCAGTACTTC.

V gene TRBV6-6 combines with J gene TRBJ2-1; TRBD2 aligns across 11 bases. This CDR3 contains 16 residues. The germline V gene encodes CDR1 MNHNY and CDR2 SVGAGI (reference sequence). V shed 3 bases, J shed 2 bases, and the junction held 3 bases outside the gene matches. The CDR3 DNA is TGTGCCAGCAGTTATCTACTAGCGGGGGCCTACAATGAGCAGTTCTTC. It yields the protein CASSYLLAGAYNEQFF.